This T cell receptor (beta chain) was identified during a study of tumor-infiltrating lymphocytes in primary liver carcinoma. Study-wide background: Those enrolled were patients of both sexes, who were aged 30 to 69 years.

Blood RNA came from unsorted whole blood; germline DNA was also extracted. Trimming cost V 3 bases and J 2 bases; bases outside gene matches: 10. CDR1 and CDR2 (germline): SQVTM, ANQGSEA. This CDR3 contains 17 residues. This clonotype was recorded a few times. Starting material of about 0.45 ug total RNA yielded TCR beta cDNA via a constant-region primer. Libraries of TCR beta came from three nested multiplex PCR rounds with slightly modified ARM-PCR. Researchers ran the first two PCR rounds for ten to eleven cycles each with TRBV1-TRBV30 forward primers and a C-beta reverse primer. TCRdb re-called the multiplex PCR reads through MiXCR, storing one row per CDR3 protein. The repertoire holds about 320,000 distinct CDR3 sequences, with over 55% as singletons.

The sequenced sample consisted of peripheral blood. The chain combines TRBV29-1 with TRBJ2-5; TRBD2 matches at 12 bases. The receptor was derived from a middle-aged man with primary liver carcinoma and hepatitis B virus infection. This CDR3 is CSVDHELAGGGQETQYF. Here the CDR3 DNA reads TGCAGCGTTGACCACGAACTAGCGGGAGGAGGACAAGAGACCCAGTACTTC. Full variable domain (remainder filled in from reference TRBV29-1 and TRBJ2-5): SAVISQKPSRDICQRGTSLTIQCQVDSQVTMMFWYRQQPGQSLTLIATANQGSEATYESGFVIDKFPISRPNLTFSTLTVSNMSPEDSSIYLCSVDHELAGGGQETQYFGPGTRLLVL.